These 5 T cell receptor beta chains came from one sample sequenced in a study of blood T cell repertoires in COVID-19. The repertoire was sequenced with immunoSEQ multiplex PCR; TCRdb's copy has only in-frame clones and lacks some. The sample records roughly 400,000 clones, roughly nine tenths being singletons. The sequenced material came from PBMCs or T cells enriched from blood (not recorded which). The source is a man aged 25-40 years who had recovered from COVID-19.

The chain carries TRBV7-9 and TRBJ2-5, with D possibly being TRBD1 (6 bases). The germline V and J ends were trimmed by 3 bases and 2 bases, with 10 bases remaining between them. This CDR3 is built from 14 residues. The germline gives CDR1 SEHNR, CDR2 FQNEAQ (reference sequence). CDR3: CASSFGTYQETQYF. The DNA for the CDR3 is TGTGCCAGCAGCTTCGGGACATATCAAGAGACCCAGTACTTC.

The rearrangement joins TRBV7-7 to TRBJ2-7, with D possibly being TRBD2 (6 bases). Per the germline V gene, CDR1 is SSHAT and CDR2 is FNYEAQ (reference sequence). The CDR3 sequence is 15 residues long. V was cut by 5 bases and J by 0 bases, with 14 bases left in between. For the CDR3, the DNA is TGTGCCAGCAGCGCGGGGACGTCTAGCTCCTACGAGCAGTACTTC. Translated, it gives CASSAGTSSSYEQYF.

The rearrangement joins TRBV5-1 to TRBJ2-1, with D perhaps matching TRBD1 (5 bases). V was trimmed by 3 bases and J by 7 bases, leaving 14 bases between them. The CDR3 is 14 residues long. Germline V CDR1 and CDR2: SGHRS, YFSETQ. The CDR3 sequence is CASSSGAGWNEQFF. CDR3 nucleotides: TGCGCCAGCAGCTCTGGCGCAGGGTGGAATGAGCAGTTCTTC.

CDR3 region: CASSFEVGAFF. Here the CDR3 DNA reads TGTGCCAGCAGTTTCGAGGTCGGAGCTTTCTTT. The chain carries TRBV12-3 or TRBV12-4 and TRBJ1-1; D remains ambiguous. Trimming pared 3 bases from V and 10 bases from J, leaving 9 bases between. CDR3 length: 11 amino acids.

The CDR3 loop is CASSDNRGVVPEAFF. The CDR3, as DNA: TGCGCCAGCAGCGACAACAGGGGGGTGGTCCCTGAAGCTTTCTTT. This chain uses TRBV4-1 with TRBJ1-1, with 8 nucleotides matching TRBD1. The length of the CDR3 is 15 residues. CDR1 is MGHRA, CDR2 YSYEKL, per germline. The junction had 11 bases not matched to a gene; V was cut back by 5 bases and J by 6 bases.